These T cell receptor beta chains were read from a single sample in a study of PD-L1 blockade in urothelial cancer. TCRdb keeps only in-frame clones here, not all; method: immunoSEQ multiplex PCR. This repertoire shows roughly 87,000 clones, 89% found once; its top ten account for around 1%. Sequencing was performed on PBMCs, taken around atezolizumab (anti-PD-L1) treatment. The source is a woman aged 80 or over with urothelial cancer. The CDR3 runs from the conserved cysteine through the conserved F or W. D genes are given only for firm matches. Clone size is not always given. Where it is, it says once, few, many or a class for expanded clones.

clone size,D gene,V gene,J gene,CDR3 protein,CDR3 DNA
few,TRBD2,TRBV28,TRBJ2-1,CASSPYGLAGGYGEQFF,TGTGCCAGCAGTCCATACGGACTAGCGGGAGGGTATGGTGAGCAGTTCTTC
.,.,TRBV6-5,TRBJ1-1,CASSKPTETEAFF,TGTGCCAGCAGTAAACCGACAGAGACTGAAGCTTTCTTT
.,.,TRBV27,TRBJ2-1,CASSPGSYNEQFF,TGTGCCAGCAGTCCAGGGTCTTACAATGAGCAGTTCTTC
.,TRBD2,TRBV30,TRBJ2-3,CACRPAGGPTAQYF,TGTGCCTGTCGGCCAGCGGGAGGGCCAACGGCGCAGTATTTT
.,TRBD2,TRBV5-6,TRBJ2-1,CASSLSLAVSSYNEQFF,TGTGCCAGCAGCTTATCCCTAGCGGTTTCCTCCTACAATGAGCAGTTCTTC
.,TRBD1,TRBV19,TRBJ1-1,CASSTLGDRAFEAFF,TGTGCCAGTAGTACCCTTGGGGACAGAGCTTTTGAAGCTTTCTTT
.,TRBD1,TRBV29-1,TRBJ1-2,CSTSGQGNGYTF,TGCAGCACCTCGGGACAGGGTAATGGCTACACCTTC
.,.,TRBV6-1,TRBJ1-4,CASSDEEGMVTEKLFF,TGTGCCAGCAGTGATGAAGAGGGAATGGTTACCGAAAAACTGTTTTTT
.,TRBD1,TRBV28,TRBJ1-2,CASSSLSGTGGGGYTF,TGTGCCAGCAGTTCCCTCTCCGGGACAGGGGGCGGGGGCTACACCTTC
.,.,TRBV19,TRBJ2-7,CASSTRQADEQYF,TGTGCCAGTAGTACCCGACAGGCCGACGAGCAGTACTTC
.,TRBD2,TRBV28,TRBJ2-1,CASREGLAGGGSYNEQFF,TGTGCCAGCAGGGAGGGACTAGCGGGAGGGGGCTCCTACAATGAGCAGTTCTTC
.,TRBD1,TRBV25-1,TRBJ1-2,CANHYRGPHYGYTF,TGTGCCAACCACTACAGGGGGCCCCACTATGGCTACACCTTC
.,.,TRBV19,TRBJ2-7,CASSMTPRPGLEQYF,TGTGCCAGTAGTATGACCCCTCGACCAGGCCTCGAGCAGTACTTC
.,TRBD1,TRBV19,TRBJ1-5,CASRVQGTGSNQPQHF,TGTGCCAGTAGGGTACAGGGGACGGGGAGCAATCAGCCCCAGCATTTT
.,.,TRBV9,TRBJ1-5,CASSVGAVNQPQHF,TGTGCCAGCAGCGTAGGGGCCGTCAATCAGCCCCAGCATTTT
.,.,TRBV12-2,TRBJ1-1,CASRSYKVFDTNTEAFF,TGTGCAAGTCGCTCCTACAAAGTTTTCGACACCAACACTGAAGCTTTCTTT
.,TRBD1,TRBV6-5,TRBJ1-5,CASRGTAYSNQPQHF,TGTGCCAGCAGAGGGACAGCGTATAGCAATCAGCCCCAGCATTTT
.,TRBD1,TRBV14,TRBJ2-7,CASSKGTGPYEQYF,TGTGCCAGCAGTAAGGGGACAGGGCCCTACGAGCAGTACTTC
.,TRBD1,TRBV28,TRBJ1-1,CASLERGRRTEAFF,TGTGCCAGCCTTGAAAGGGGGCGAAGGACTGAAGCTTTCTTT
.,TRBD2,TRBV5-1,TRBJ2-1,CASSIQSGTRLRNEQFF,TGCGCCAGCAGCATACAATCCGGGACTAGGTTACGCAATGAGCAGTTCTTC
.,TRBD1,TRBV15,TRBJ2-7,CATSRGQGLSYEQYF,TGTGCCACCAGCAGAGGACAGGGCCTCTCCTACGAGCAGTACTTC
.,.,TRBV5-4,TRBJ2-3,CASSPISEGRNREDTQYF,TGTGCCAGCAGCCCTATATCCGAGGGCCGGAACAGAGAAGATACGCAGTATTTT
once,.,TRBV7-9,TRBJ1-1,CASSPRTAVNTEAFF,TGTGCCAGCAGCCCGAGGACAGCCGTCAACACTGAAGCTTTCTTT
once,.,TRBV29-1,TRBJ2-7,CSVPTDKQYF,TGCAGCGTTCCGACGGACAAGCAGTACTTC
once,TRBD2,TRBV14,TRBJ2-1,CASRSTSGSYNEQFF,TGTGCCAGCCGCTCGACTAGCGGTTCCTACAATGAGCAGTTCTTC
.,.,TRBV2,TRBJ1-2,CASRSRGGQTYGYTF,TGTGCCAGCAGGAGCAGGGGAGGGCAGACCTATGGCTACACCTTC
.,TRBD2,TRBV5-1,TRBJ2-1,CASSPTSGSTNEQFF,TGCGCCAGCAGCCCGACTAGCGGGTCTACCAATGAGCAGTTCTTC
.,.,TRBV4-1,TRBJ1-3,CASSQESSPSSGNTIYF,TGCGCCAGCAGCCAAGAGTCATCCCCTAGCTCTGGAAACACCATATATTTT